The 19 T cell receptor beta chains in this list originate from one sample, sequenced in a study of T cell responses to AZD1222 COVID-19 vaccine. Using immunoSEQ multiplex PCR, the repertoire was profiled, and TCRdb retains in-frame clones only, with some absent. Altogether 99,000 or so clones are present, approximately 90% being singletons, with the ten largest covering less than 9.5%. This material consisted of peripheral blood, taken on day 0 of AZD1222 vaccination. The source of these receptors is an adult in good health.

The CDR3 spells CASSDLGRGEEGTEAFF. The DNA of the CDR3 is TGTGCCAGTAGTGACCTAGGAAGGGGGGAAGAAGGCACTGAAGCTTTCTTT. J is TRBJ1-1 and V is TRBV19, with D perhaps matching TRBD1 (6 bases). Germline CDR1 and CDR2: LNHDA and SQIVND (reference sequence). Trimming left V 5 bases short and J 4 bases short, with 23 bases between. The CDR3 covers 17 residues.

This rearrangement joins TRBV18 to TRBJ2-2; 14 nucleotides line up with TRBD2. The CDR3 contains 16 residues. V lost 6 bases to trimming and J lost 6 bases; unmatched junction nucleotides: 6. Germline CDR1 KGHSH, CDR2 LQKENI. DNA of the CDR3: TGTGCCAGCTCGCCTCCGGGACTAGCGGGAGCCGGGGAGCTGTTTTTT. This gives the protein CASSPPGLAGAGELFF. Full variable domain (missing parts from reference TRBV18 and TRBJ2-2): NAGVMQNPRHLVRRRGQEARLRCSPMKGHSHVYWYRQLPEEGLKFMVYLQKENIIDESGMPKERFSAEFPKEGPSILRIQQVVRGDSAAYFCASSPPGLAGAGELFFGEGSRLTVL.

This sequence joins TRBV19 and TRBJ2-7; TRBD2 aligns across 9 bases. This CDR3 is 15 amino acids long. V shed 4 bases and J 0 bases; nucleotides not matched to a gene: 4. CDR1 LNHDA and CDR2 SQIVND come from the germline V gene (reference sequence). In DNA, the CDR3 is TGTGCCAGTAGTAAGGGTAGCGGGAGCTCCTACGAGCAGTACTTC. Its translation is CASSKGSGSSYEQYF.

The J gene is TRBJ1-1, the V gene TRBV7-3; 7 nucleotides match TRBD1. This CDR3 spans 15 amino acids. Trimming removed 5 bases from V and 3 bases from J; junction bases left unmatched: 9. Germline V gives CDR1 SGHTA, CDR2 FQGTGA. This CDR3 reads CASSPTRDRYTEAFF. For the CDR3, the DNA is TGTGCCAGCAGCCCTACTCGGGACAGATACACTGAAGCTTTCTTT.

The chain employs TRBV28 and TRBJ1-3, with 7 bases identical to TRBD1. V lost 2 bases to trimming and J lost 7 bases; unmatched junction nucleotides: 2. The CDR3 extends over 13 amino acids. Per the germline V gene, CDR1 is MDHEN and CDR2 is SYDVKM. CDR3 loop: CASSLQGGNTIYF. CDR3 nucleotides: TGTGCCAGCAGTTTACAGGGGGGGAACACCATATATTTT.

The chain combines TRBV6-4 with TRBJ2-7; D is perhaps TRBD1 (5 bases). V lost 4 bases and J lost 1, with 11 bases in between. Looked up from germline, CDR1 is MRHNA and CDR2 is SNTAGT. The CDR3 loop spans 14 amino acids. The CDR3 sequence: CASSAAGKSYEQYF. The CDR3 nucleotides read TGTGCCAGCAGTGCGGCAGGGAAATCCTACGAGCAGTACTTC.

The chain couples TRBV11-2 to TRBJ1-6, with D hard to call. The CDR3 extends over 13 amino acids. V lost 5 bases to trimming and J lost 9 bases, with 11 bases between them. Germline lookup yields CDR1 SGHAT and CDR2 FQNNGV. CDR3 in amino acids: CASSPAHSSPLHF. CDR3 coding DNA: TGTGCCAGCAGCCCCGCCCACTCTTCACCCCTCCACTTT.

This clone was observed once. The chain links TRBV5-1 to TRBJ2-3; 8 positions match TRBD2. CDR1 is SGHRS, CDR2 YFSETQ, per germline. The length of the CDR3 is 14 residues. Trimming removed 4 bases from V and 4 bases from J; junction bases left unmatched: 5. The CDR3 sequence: CASSRGGGADTQYF. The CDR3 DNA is TGCGCCAGCAGCCGGGGGGGAGGCGCAGATACGCAGTATTTT. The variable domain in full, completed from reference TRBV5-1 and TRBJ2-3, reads KAGVTQTPRYLIKTRGQQVTLSCSPISGHRSVSWYQQTPGQGLQFLFEYFSETQRNKGNFPGRFSGRQFSNSRSEMNVSTLELGDSALYLCASSRGGGADTQYFGPGTRLTVL.

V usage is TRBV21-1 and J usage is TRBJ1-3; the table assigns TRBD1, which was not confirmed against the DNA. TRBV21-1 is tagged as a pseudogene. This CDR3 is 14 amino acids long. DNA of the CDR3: TGTGCCAGCAGCACCCGGGACAGGGAACACACCATATATTTT. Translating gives CASSTRDREHTIYF.

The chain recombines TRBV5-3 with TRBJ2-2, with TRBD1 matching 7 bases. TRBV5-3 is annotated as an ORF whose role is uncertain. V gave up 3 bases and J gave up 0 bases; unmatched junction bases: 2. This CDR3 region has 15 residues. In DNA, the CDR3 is TGTGCCAGAAGCTCCGGGACAGCGAACACCGGGGAGCTGTTTTTT. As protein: CARSSGTANTGELFF.

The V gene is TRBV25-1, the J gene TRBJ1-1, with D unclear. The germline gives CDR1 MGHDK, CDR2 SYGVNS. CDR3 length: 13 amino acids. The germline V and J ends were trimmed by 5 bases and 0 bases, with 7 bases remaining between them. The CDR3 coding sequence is TGTGCCAGCAGTCTCCAGATGAACACTGAAGCTTTCTTT. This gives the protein CASSLQMNTEAFF.

The CDR3 loop reads CASSNLGQKYSPLHF. The CDR3 DNA reads TGTGCCAGCAGTAACCTGGGACAGAAGTATTCACCCCTCCACTTT. The chain joins TRBV28 to TRBJ1-6, with 7 bases lining up with TRBD1. This CDR3 region has 15 residues. Germline CDR1 and CDR2: MDHEN and SYDVKM. V dropped 5 bases and J dropped 8; count of bases not matched to a gene: 9.

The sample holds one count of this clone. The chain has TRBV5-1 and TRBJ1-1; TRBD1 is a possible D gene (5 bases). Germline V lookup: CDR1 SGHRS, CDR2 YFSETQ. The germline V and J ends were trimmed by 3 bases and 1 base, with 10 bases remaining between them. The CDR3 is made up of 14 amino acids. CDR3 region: CASSSRGTNTEAFF. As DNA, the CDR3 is TGCGCCAGCAGCTCGCGGGGGACGAACACTGAAGCTTTCTTT.

CDR3 in DNA: TGCGCCAGCGCGCGACAGGGCGGCACCGGGGAGCTGTTTTTT. Its translation: CASARQGGTGELFF. This sequence joins TRBV5-1 and TRBJ2-2; 7 bases fit TRBD1. There are 14 residues in the CDR3. V trimming: 7 bases; J trimming: 4 bases; junction bases outside the gene matches: 7. Germline-derived CDR1 and CDR2 are SGHRS and YFSETQ. The full variable domain, in which reference TRBV5-1 and TRBJ2-2 provide the parts outside the CDR3, is KAGVTQTPRYLIKTRGQQVTLSCSPISGHRSVSWYQQTPGQGLQFLFEYFSETQRNKGNFPGRFSGRQFSNSRSEMNVSTLELGDSALYLCASARQGGTGELFFGEGSRLTVL.

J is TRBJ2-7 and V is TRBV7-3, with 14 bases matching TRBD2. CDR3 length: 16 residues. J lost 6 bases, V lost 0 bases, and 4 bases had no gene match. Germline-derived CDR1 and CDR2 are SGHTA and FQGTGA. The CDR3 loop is CASSLTGLAGEGEQYF. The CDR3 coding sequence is TGTGCCAGCAGCTTAACGGGACTAGCGGGAGAAGGCGAGCAGTACTTC.

The chain's CDR3 is CASSLTGTTGIQYF. The CDR3 DNA reads TGTGCCAGCAGCTTGACCGGGACTACCGGCATTCAGTACTTC. The chain recombines TRBV5-4 with TRBJ2-4; 7 bases map to TRBD2. Trimming took 1 base from V and 9 from J; bases not matched to a gene: 7. Germline V gives CDR1 SGHNT, CDR2 YYREEE (reference sequence). The CDR3 has 14 amino acids.

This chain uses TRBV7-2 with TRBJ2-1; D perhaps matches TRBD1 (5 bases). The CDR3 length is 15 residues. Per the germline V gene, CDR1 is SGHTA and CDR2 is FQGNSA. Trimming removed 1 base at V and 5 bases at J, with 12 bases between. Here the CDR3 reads CASSLESGADNEQFF. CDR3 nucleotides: TGTGCCAGCAGCTTAGAGTCTGGGGCGGACAATGAGCAGTTCTTC.

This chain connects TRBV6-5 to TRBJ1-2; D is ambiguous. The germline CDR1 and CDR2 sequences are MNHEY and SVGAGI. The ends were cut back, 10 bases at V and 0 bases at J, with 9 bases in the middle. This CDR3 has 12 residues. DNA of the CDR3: TGTGCCACCCAGTGGACTAACTATGGCTACACCTTC. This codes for CATQWTNYGYTF.

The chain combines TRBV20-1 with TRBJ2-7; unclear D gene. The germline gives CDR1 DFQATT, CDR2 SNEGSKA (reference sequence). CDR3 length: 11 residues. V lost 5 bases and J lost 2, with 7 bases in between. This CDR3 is CSAGPAYEQYF. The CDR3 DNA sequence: TGCAGTGCTGGACCCGCCTACGAGCAGTACTTC.